One T cell receptor (beta chain) is described in this entry. Its antigen is unknown. Amplification targeted the TCR beta CDR3 regions, with RNA transcripts as the source material. The library came from an HTBI-primed first-round RT-PCR and a second-round multiplex PCR. MiXCR was run by TCRdb on the multiplex PCR reads, yielding one entry per CDR3 protein. Among about 210,000 distinct CDR3 sequences listed, less than 30% were seen once. Ophthalmopathy was moderately-to-severely active, CAS at least 3, NOSPECS at least 4, lasting under 3 months. The entry originates in a study of Graves' ophthalmopathy and Graves' hyperthyroidism. This CDR3 comprises 13 residues. Per germline, CDR1 MDHEN and CDR2 SYDVKM. V was cut by 8 bases and J by 7 bases, with 17 bases left in between. Study-wide results and caveats: Blood was where most expanded thyroid clonotypes above 0.001 frequency also turned up.

The V gene is TRBV28, the J gene TRBJ1-1; perhaps TRBD1 as D (6 bases). Specimen: peripheral blood. The sequence came from a man between 45 and 60 years old with Graves' ophthalmopathy. The CDR3 reads CASHRAPHYEAFF. The CDR3 nucleotides read TGTGCCAGCCACAGGGCCCCCCACTATGAAGCTTTCTTT.